This note documents a single T cell receptor (beta chain) sequence. This clone has just a few counts. Its target antigen remains unknown. No per-base quality is available; no much larger clone lies one base away. CDR1 is given as MGHRA and CDR2 as YSYEKL, both from the germline V gene. Including cysteine and phenylalanine, the CDR3 has 13 amino acids. Of all the DNA, just the CDR3 is kept, 39 bases in frame from base 1. Between the V and J ends, shortened by 6 bases and 6 bases respectively, the junction contains 14 bases. In total, over 600 healthy bone marrow donors made up the cohort. At the time of sampling, all cohort members were nominally healthy, though unrecorded immune exposures were likely present. The donor tested CMV seronegative, placing the donor among the 350 to 400 seronegative members of the cohort. A peripheral blood sample was collected from each donor, and TCR beta sequencing was performed on peripheral blood mononuclear cells. Genomic DNA extraction from the blood cell samples was performed with the Qiagen DNeasy Blood Extraction Kit.

This record belongs to a study of cytomegalovirus exposure and HLA in healthy donors (dated by TCRdb to 2017 to 2019). Study-level background: According to an earlier analysis of a few hundred of the donors, 150 million to 200 million T cells yielded over 100 million unique TCR beta sequences and about 300 Gb of sequence data. Around 330 gigabases of sequencing data and roughly 80 million unique TCR sequences made up an early release that covered around 640 HLA-typed donors. The genetic ancestry cluster associated with self-reported Caucasian donors included 81% of the 300 to 450 genotyped donors. The study aimed to test whether cataloging public T cell receptors could reveal signatures of past pathogen exposure. The study used immunosequencing to profile the T cell repertoires of more than 650 subjects and linked those repertoires to cytomegalovirus serostatus. In addition to the first cohort of approximately 650 subjects, a separate validation cohort of approximately 110 different subjects was used. To predict cytomegalovirus infection status, the study combined high-throughput TCR immunosequencing, statistical association of individual TCRs with disease status, and machine learning. A later analysis re-analyzed previously published TCR beta repertoires from roughly 630 donors and added high-resolution HLA genotyping to study TCR occurrence patterns. Rather than using new phenotypic data, the later analysis identified candidate immune exposures from TCR beta sequences and from how often those sequences occurred across donors. In an earlier analysis of a few hundred of the donors, high-throughput TCR beta sequencing was used to judge whether each TCR beta V gene segment behaved as functional or pseudogenic. Alongside the repertoire data, information on donor age, sex, ethnicity and CMV serostatus was compiled. In a later genetic analysis, genome-wide SNP genotypes for about 65% of the roughly 670 donors were used, and that subset was treated as a discovery cohort. All discovery cohort repertoires had been generated using a single sequencing platform. Class I and class II HLA loci were covered by the typing at four-digit resolution. Typing coverage varied by locus: about 629-640 donors for A, B, C, DRB1 and DQB1; more than 500 for DQA1; about 600 for DPA1; roughly 470 for DPB1. Roughly five DR-DQ haplotypes were handled as single units for association and clustering, since linkage in the cohort was strong. Among a few hundred genotyped donors of the cohort, an average of about 240,000 unique TCR beta nucleotide sequences were sequenced per donor, roughly 18% of them non-productive.

The library relied on the immunoSEQ multiplex PCR assay. The multiplex PCR relied on a mix of 60 forward primers for TCR Vbeta segments and 13 reverse primers for TCR Jbeta segments. The CDR3 region of rearranged TCR beta genes was amplified from genomic DNA with a multiplex PCR assay. On the Illumina HiSeq System, the amplified TCR beta libraries were sequenced as 87-base-pair reads. The original methods were these. Across the 670 or so repertoires, a later analysis counted 78 million or so unique TCR beta chains, approximately 10 million of which were shared by at least two donors. A nearest-neighbor algorithm error-corrected the raw reads and collapsed the reads into unique sequences, merging closely related sequences to remove PCR and sequencing errors. Alignment of CDR3 sequences to IMGT reference sequences was used to assign V, D and J gene segments. For a sequence to be retained, a match of at least six nucleotides to both a V gene segment and a J gene segment was required. Rearrangements were classified as productive when the CDR3 lacked stop codons and remained in frame with V and J, and all other rearrangements were classified as non-productive. CDR3 was defined according to IMGT convention as the region running from the second conserved V-encoded cysteine to the conserved J-encoded phenylalanine. In an earlier analysis of 587 of the donors, sequences lacking an unambiguous match to a single V gene segment were excluded. In an earlier analysis of approximately 550 of the donors, V segments were called functional above 56.7% productive rearrangements and were called segregating when the between-donor standard deviation exceeded 5%. A statistical classification framework was built to diagnose cytomegalovirus status from the catalog of TCR beta chain sequences. In a later analysis, TCR nucleotide sequences were compared against IMGT/GENE-DB human TR gene sequences so that V and J genes could be assigned. The TCRdist pipeline was used in a later analysis to assign CDR3 sequences and most-parsimonious VDJ recombination scenarios. A later analysis defined each TCR beta chain by its CDR3 amino acid sequence plus V-gene family, and excluded reads lacking a unique V-gene family. In a later analysis, 550 to 650 highly shared, low-generation-probability nucleotide sequences were removed to address suspected cross-contamination and a sequencing artifact. In a later analysis, a clonal expansion index was calculated for each public chain from normalized within-repertoire ranks of inferred template counts. In a later analysis, generation probabilities were computed using a VDJ recombination model fitted to out-of-frame rearrangements, and the results were checked against IGoR. In a later analysis, hypergeometric tests were used to score TCR-TCR, TCR-HLA and TCR-CMV co-occurrence, with a repertoire-size bias correction applied to TCR pairs. A later analysis estimated false discovery rates by permuting HLA or CMV assignments 20 times. In a later analysis, co-occurring TCRs were grouped using DBSCAN, and TCRdist sequence similarity was added for clustering within HLA-allele-positive subsets. Repertoires with fewer than 30,000 or more than 120,000 public chains, plus five repertoires with anomalous nucleotide sharing, were excluded from co-occurrence clustering. TCRdb carries this immuneACCESS record with in-frame sequences only. Its versions omit some clonotypes, under half of them owing to an unresolved V gene in the studies checked, with the rest unexplained. V and J calls and clone size come straight from that table; D and trimming were deduced from the DNA. The sample contains approximately 140,000 clones, about 75% of them found a single time. Of the sample, about 3.5% falls within the top ten clones.

Overall results and qualifications from the work: In an earlier analysis of 500 to 650 of the donors, most TCR beta V segments appeared in productive rearrangements about 90% or about 30% of the time, broadly matching IMGT annotations. It was suggested by the authors that the approach could potentially be generalized to other disease states and immunological phenotypes. At a false discovery rate of 0.05, a later analysis linked about 16,000 TCR beta sequences to specific HLA alleles. In vitro tests confirmed that a few of the cytomegalovirus-associated TCR beta chains recognize cytomegalovirus antigens. In a later analysis, HLA-associated TCR beta chains showed more clonal expansion and lower generation probabilities than non-associated chains that were equally common. Linkage disequilibrium might explain the correlated functional status among segregating V segments, but an unknown experimental factor could not be ruled out. Around 16 rarely observed V segments, including chromosome 9 orphons, were excluded from the earlier analysis of 550 to 700 of the donors because counts were too low. An association between a missense DCLRE1C variant and V-gene and J-gene trimming of TCR beta chains was found in a later genetic analysis and replicated in an independent cohort. In a later analysis, several top co-occurrence clusters were reported to appear linked to parvovirus B19, influenza, CMV and Epstein-Barr virus. According to a later analysis, TCR association rates differed among HLA loci, with DRB1 alleles showing the most associated TCRs and HLA-C alleles showing the fewest. In a later analysis, most CMV-associated TCR beta chains were found to appear HLA-restricted, with HLA associations seemingly driven largely by CMV exposure. A further reported finding was that TCR beta sequences accurately predicted the HLA-A and HLA-B alleles for most subjects in the first cohort. The 87-base-pair reads could not distinguish some IMGT-functional V segments, including TRBV6-2 and TRBV6-3, so those segments were excluded. A total of some 180 TCR beta chains were listed by the study as associated with cytomegalovirus. Most TCR sequences were observed very rarely across donors, whereas some public TCRs were present in many individuals. Compared with the roughly 710-donor mean, donors in an Asian-associated ancestry cluster had fewer N-insertions in productive TCRs, according to a later genetic analysis. Only TCR beta chains were sequenced in this cohort, and the absence of alpha or paired-chain data limited detectable features. The presence/absence analyses assumed that sequencing depth was roughly uniform across donors, and that assumption may not be true. A group of highly shared sequence variants was considered likely to be a technical artifact of the sequencing pipeline. In both the original and validation cohorts, the classifier was reported to diagnose cytomegalovirus status with high specificity and sensitivity. Because HLA typing was unavailable for some donors at each locus, only the typed subset was used in association tests. Assigning TCR associations to individual alleles was difficult when HLA alleles, especially DR and DQ, strongly co-occurred. Immune exposure information for the cohort was limited to CMV serostatus.

The sample was PBMCs. This TCR derives from a man in his forties in good health and CMV-seronegative. Here the chain combines TRBV4-1 and TRBJ1-2; confidence is insufficient to name the D gene. The CDR3 reads CASSQTAVHGYTF. In nucleotide form, the sequence is TGCGCCAGCAGTCAAACAGCAGTCCATGGCTACACCTTC.